This entry lists 23 T cell receptor beta chains sequenced from one sample in a study of blood T cell repertoires in COVID-19. Sequencing used immunoSEQ multiplex PCR; TCRdb keeps in-frame clones, though not all of them. The table lists a few hundred thousand clones, 80% to 90% of them singletons. The sample was PBMCs or T cells enriched from blood (not recorded which). The receptors here all came from a woman in her 50s who had recovered from COVID-19.

V gene TRBV3-1 (or the pseudogene TRBV3-2) combines with J gene TRBJ1-6, with D hard to call. CDR1 is LGHDT and CDR2 is YNNKEL in the germline V gene (reference sequence). Trimming left V 3 bases short and J 4 bases short, with 13 bases between. The CDR3 extends over 16 amino acids. The CDR3 coding sequence is TGTGCCAGCAGCCAGGCTGTATCGAGGTATAATTCACCCCTCCACTTT. Encoded protein: CASSQAVSRYNSPLHF.

This clone was seen a single time. The rearrangement links TRBV3-1 (or the pseudogene TRBV3-2) to TRBJ1-1; D may be TRBD1 (6 bases). CDR3 length: 16 amino acids. Between the trimmed V and J ends, which lost 1 base and 2 bases, there was a span of 14 bases. Germline V lookup: CDR1 LGHDT, CDR2 YNNKEL (reference sequence). CDR3 bases: TGTGCCAGCAGCCAAGCAGGACAGCTCAAAAACACTGAAGCTTTCTTT. Its translation: CASSQAGQLKNTEAFF.

This clone was observed a handful of times. Written as DNA, the CDR3 is TGTGCCAGCAGTGGGGGACTAGCGGGAGCGGTGTTGACCGGGGAGCTGTTTTTT. Its translation is CASSGGLAGAVLTGELFF. The J gene is TRBJ2-2, the V gene TRBV2; 14 nucleotides line up with TRBD2. Germline values: CDR1 SNHLY, CDR2 FYNNEI. V gave up 4 bases and J gave up 5 bases; unmatched junction bases: 9. The CDR3 consists of 18 residues.

This clone was seen just once. The chain employs TRBV19 and TRBJ1-5; TRBD1 agrees at 9 bases. The J segment lost 7 bases and the V segment lost 3 bases, leaving 4 bases of the junction unmatched. Germline CDR1 reads LNHDA; CDR2 reads SQIVND (reference sequence). The CDR3 loop spans 14 amino acids. The CDR3 here is CASSIRDREQPQHF. The CDR3 nucleotides read TGTGCCAGTAGTATCCGGGACAGGGAACAGCCCCAGCATTTT. The full variable domain, in which reference TRBV19 and TRBJ1-5 provide the parts outside the CDR3, is DGGITQSPKYLFRKEGQNVTLSCEQNLNHDAMYWYRQDPGQGLRLIYYSQIVNDFQKGDIAEGYSVSREKKESFPLTVTSAQKNPTAFYLCASSIRDREQPQHFGDGTRLSIL.

This chain connects TRBV7-9 to TRBJ1-1, with a weak D call TRBD1 (5 bases). Germline V gives CDR1 SEHNR, CDR2 FQNEAQ (reference sequence). This CDR3 is built from 15 residues. The germline V and J ends were trimmed by 5 bases and 3 bases, with 16 bases remaining between them. CDR3 DNA sequence: TGTGCCAGCAGCCGTTCCTACCAAGGGGACACTGAAGCTTTCTTT. Its protein is CASSRSYQGDTEAFF.

J is TRBJ2-5 and V is TRBV28; 10 nucleotides agree with TRBD1. J lost 4 bases, V lost 3 bases, and 5 bases had no gene match. The CDR3 consists of 15 residues. Germline-derived CDR1 and CDR2 are MDHEN and SYDVKM. The CDR3 nucleotides are TGTGCCAGCAGTTTCCTGACAGGGGGCATAGAGACCCAGTACTTC. As protein: CASSFLTGGIETQYF.

V usage is TRBV6-1 and J usage is TRBJ2-1, with D possibly matching TRBD1 (5 bases). This CDR3 has 15 residues. Deletions cut 2 bases from V and 7 bases from J, with 15 bases between. Germline V lookup: CDR1 MNHNS, CDR2 SASEGT. The CDR3 spells CASSEQAGLGNEQFF. Written as DNA, the CDR3 is TGTGCCAGCAGTGAACAAGCAGGGTTAGGGAATGAGCAGTTCTTC.

The chain joins TRBV25-1 to TRBJ2-7, with TRBD1 matching over 8 bases. Trimming took 3 bases from V and 3 from J; bases not matched to a gene: 7. The germline V gene encodes CDR1 MGHDK and CDR2 SYGVNS. The CDR3 is 15 amino acids. Written as DNA, the CDR3 is TGTGCCAGCAGTGATTCAGGGGGCGCGGGCTACGAGCAGTACTTC. Amino acid sequence: CASSDSGGAGYEQYF.

The CDR3 sequence is CASRVSGTGDTQYF. The CDR3 region has the DNA TGTGCCAGCAGAGTTAGCGGGACGGGGGATACGCAGTATTTT. V usage is TRBV11-2 and J usage is TRBJ2-3; 8 nucleotides match TRBD2. This CDR3 has 14 amino acids. Trimming at V came to 6 bases and at J to 6 bases, leaving 8 bases not matched to a gene. CDR1 and CDR2 from the germline V gene are SGHAT and FQNNGV.

V and J are TRBV19 and TRBJ1-5; 9 bases are a match to TRBD1. The CDR3 spans 18 residues. Unmatched junction bases numbered 11, after V lost 5 bases and J lost 0 bases. Germline CDR1 LNHDA, CDR2 SQIVND (reference sequence). CDR3 in amino acids: CASSRGQGRLYSNQPQHF. Here the CDR3 DNA reads TGTGCCAGTAGTCGAGGACAGGGGCGCTTATATAGCAATCAGCCCCAGCATTTT.

This clone occurred once. The genes are TRBV28 and TRBJ1-4; D remains unclear. The V gene's germline CDR1 is MDHEN and CDR2 SYDVKM. V lost 1 base, J lost 10 bases, and 10 bases lay in between. The CDR3 is 13 residues long. The CDR3 DNA sequence: TGTGCCAGCAGTTTATTCACAGTCGGAAAACTGTTTTTT. Protein product: CASSLFTVGKLFF. Supplemented by reference TRBV28 and TRBJ1-4, the full variable domain reads DVKVTQSSRYLVKRTGEKVFLECVQDMDHENMFWYRQDPGLGLRLIYFSYDVKMKEKGDIPEGYSVSREKKERFSLILESASTNQTSMYLCASSLFTVGKLFFGSGTQLSVL.

V is TRBV28 and J is TRBJ1-1; D gene unclear. This CDR3 is 13 amino acids long. V dropped 10 bases and J dropped 1 base, with 13 bases sitting between them. Per germline, CDR1 MDHEN and CDR2 SYDVKM. The DNA of the CDR3 is TGTGCCACCCTGAAACGAGCGAACACTGAAGCTTTCTTT. Protein sequence: CATLKRANTEAFF. The full variable domain, its missing parts supplied by reference TRBV28 and TRBJ1-1, is DVKVTQSSRYLVKRTGEKVFLECVQDMDHENMFWYRQDPGLGLRLIYFSYDVKMKEKGDIPEGYSVSREKKERFSLILESASTNQTSMYLCATLKRANTEAFFGQGTRLTVV.

This clone was seen more than once but under ten times. V usage is TRBV5-1 and J usage is TRBJ1-4; 7 bases line up with TRBD1. J was trimmed by 7 bases and V by 3 bases; bases with no gene match: 6. CDR3 size: 14 residues. Germline V gene sequence: CDR1 SGHRS, CDR2 YFSETQ. CDR3 sequence: CASSSRQGAEKLFF. The CDR3 DNA sequence: TGCGCCAGCAGCTCCCGACAGGGCGCTGAAAAACTGTTTTTT.

This clone was observed a single time. The CDR3 sequence is CASSSDSFNQPQHF. CDR3 DNA sequence: TGTGCCAGCAGTTCCGACAGCTTCAATCAGCCCCAGCATTTT. The chain joins TRBV28 to TRBJ1-5, with D maybe TRBD1 (5 bases). Germline V lookup: CDR1 MDHEN, CDR2 SYDVKM. Trimming left V 4 bases short and J 3 bases short, with 10 bases between. CDR3 size: 14 residues. Variable domain in full (rest from reference TRBV28 and TRBJ1-5): DVKVTQSSRYLVKRTGEKVFLECVQDMDHENMFWYRQDPGLGLRLIYFSYDVKMKEKGDIPEGYSVSREKKERFSLILESASTNQTSMYLCASSSDSFNQPQHFGDGTRLSIL.

The rearrangement joins TRBV7-3 to TRBJ2-2, with TRBD2 identical over 7 bases. Trimming cost V 0 bases and J 4 bases; bases outside gene matches: 14. CDR1 is SGHTA, CDR2 FQGTGA, per germline. The CDR3 length is 19 residues. Here the CDR3 reads CASSLTQAAGAPVTGELFF. In DNA, the CDR3 is TGTGCCAGCAGCTTAACGCAGGCCGCGGGAGCCCCGGTCACCGGGGAGCTGTTTTTT.

CDR3 nucleotides: TGTGCCAGCAGTGACTACCTCGAGCGCCTCACCGGGGAGCTGTTTTTT. Translation gives CASSDYLERLTGELFF. The J gene is TRBJ2-2, the V gene TRBV6-1; no definite D call. The V gene's germline CDR1 is MNHNS and CDR2 SASEGT. The CDR3 has 16 residues. Trimming removed 3 bases from V and 4 bases from J, with 15 bases in between.

The chain couples TRBV19 to TRBJ1-6, with D perhaps matching TRBD1 (6 bases). Germline assignment: CDR1 LNHDA and CDR2 SQIVND (reference sequence). CDR3 length: 16 residues. V dropped 4 bases and J dropped 7 bases, with 17 bases sitting between them. CDR3 DNA sequence: TGTGCCAGTAGTACAACCTTTGGACAGTTGAATTCACCCCTCCACTTT. Translated: CASSTTFGQLNSPLHF.

This clone was detected only once. The chain joins TRBV25-1 to TRBJ2-3; D gene ambiguous. In germline, CDR1 is MGHDK, CDR2 SYGVNS. CDR3 size: 16 residues. V gave up 1 base and J gave up 3 bases, with 14 bases separating them. The CDR3 DNA follows: TGTGCCAGCAGTGAATTCCAGCTAGACGATACAGATACGCAGTATTTT. Protein: CASSEFQLDDTDTQYF.

The chain employs TRBV27 and TRBJ2-2; D might be TRBD2 (5 bases). Looked up from germline, CDR1 is MNHEY and CDR2 is SMNVEV (reference sequence). V was cut by 3 bases and J by 7 bases, with 9 bases left in between. There are 13 residues in the CDR3. The CDR3 sequence is CASSFYGNGELFF. CDR3 nucleotides: TGTGCCAGCAGTTTTTACGGGAACGGGGAGCTGTTTTTT.

The count of this clone is one. The chain has TRBV3-1 (or the pseudogene TRBV3-2) and TRBJ1-1; D is ambiguous. The CDR3 has 13 amino acids. V lost 0 bases, J lost 11 bases, and 13 bases lay in between. Germline loops: CDR1 LGHDT, CDR2 YNNKEL (reference sequence). The CDR3 bases are TGTGCCAGCAGCCAAGACTGGGGAGTTGGCGCTTTCTTT. It yields the protein CASSQDWGVGAFF.

V is TRBV19 and J is TRBJ2-3; 7 nucleotides align to TRBD1. CDR3 length equals 18 residues. J lost 0 bases, V lost 5 bases, and 14 bases had no gene match. The germline CDR1 and CDR2 sequences are LNHDA and SQIVND (reference sequence). The CDR3 DNA is TGTGCCAGTAGTCCACCATTGACGAGGGGGCGGAGCACAGATACGCAGTATTTT. Translated: CASSPPLTRGRSTDTQYF.

This clone was observed a handful of times. This rearrangement joins TRBV28 to TRBJ1-1; possible D gene TRBD1, 6 bases. Germline V gene lookup returns CDR1 MDHEN and CDR2 SYDVKM. Trimming stripped 10 bases from V and 0 bases from J, with 12 bases between. The CDR3 totals 13 residues. In nucleotides, the CDR3 is TGTGCCATCGCGGACAGCCTGAACACTGAAGCTTTCTTT. Its translation is CAIADSLNTEAFF.

This sequence joins TRBV28 and TRBJ1-4, with TRBD1 as a possible D gene (6 bases). With 5 bases removed from V and 5 bases from J, the gap between germline ends came to 15 bases. The CDR3 contains 15 residues. Per the germline V gene, CDR1 is MDHEN and CDR2 is SYDVKM. The CDR3 loop is CASSAPQGTNEKLFF. The CDR3 DNA reads as TGTGCCAGCAGTGCTCCGCAGGGGACAAATGAAAAACTGTTTTTT.